A single sample gave rise to the 9 T cell receptor beta chains below, sequenced in a study of a mutant IDH1 vaccine in newly diagnosed glioma. The time point: week 47, end of study. It was 300 ug of mutant IDH1 20-mer peptide that made up each vaccine dose, given with topical imiquimod. These receptors are not linked to any known antigen. Profiled with immunoSEQ multiplex PCR; TCRdb holds only in-frame clones, not every one. Found here are about 59,000 clones, less than 90% of them singletons; the top ten hold approximately 3.9%. The sequencing here drew on PBMCs, taken from a glioma patient whose treatment included an IDH1 peptide vaccine. Receptor source: a man aged 25 to 40 with glioma.

The chain employs TRBV28 and TRBJ1-3; D ambiguous. This CDR3 is 17 amino acids long. V was cut by 4 bases and J by 0 bases, with 16 bases left in between. Germline V lookup: CDR1 MDHEN, CDR2 SYDVKM. CDR3 in amino acids: CASSSSDGLRSGNTIYF. The CDR3 bases are TGTGCCAGCAGTTCCTCGGACGGACTCCGCTCTGGAAACACCATATATTTT. Full variable domain (outside the CDR3, taken from reference TRBV28 and TRBJ1-3): DVKVTQSSRYLVKRTGEKVFLECVQDMDHENMFWYRQDPGLGLRLIYFSYDVKMKEKGDIPEGYSVSREKKERFSLILESASTNQTSMYLCASSSSDGLRSGNTIYFGEGSWLTVV.

The chain has TRBV27 and TRBJ2-5; 10 nucleotides agree with TRBD2. The CDR3 sequence is 15 residues long. V lost 4 bases and J lost 4; bases outside the gene matches: 6. In germline, CDR1 is MNHEY, CDR2 SMNVEV (reference sequence). The CDR3: CASSSPGLARETQYF. CDR3 coding DNA: TGTGCCAGCAGTTCTCCGGGACTAGCGAGAGAGACCCAGTACTTC.

The chain joins TRBV5-1 to TRBJ2-7, with 11 bases identical to TRBD1. V lost 4 bases to trimming and J lost 4 bases; unmatched junction nucleotides: 1. Germline-derived CDR1 and CDR2 are SGHRS and YFSETQ. The CDR3 has 13 residues. The CDR3 nucleotides read TGCGCCAGCAGCCGGGACAGGGGGTACGAGCAGTACTTC. Amino acid sequence: CASSRDRGYEQYF.

The rearrangement joins TRBV5-1 to TRBJ2-7, with D maybe TRBD1 (6 bases). Trimming took off 1 base at V and 3 bases at J, with 14 bases between the two ends. This CDR3 is 15 amino acids long. Germline CDR1 is SGHRS and CDR2 is YFSETQ. In DNA form, the CDR3 reads TGCGCCAGCAGCTTGCAGGGACAAAAGGGCTACGAGCAGTACTTC. It yields the protein CASSLQGQKGYEQYF.

This clone was seen more than once but under ten times. This chain joins TRBV7-9 and TRBJ1-2; no firm D call. The ends were cut back, 3 bases at V and 7 bases at J, with 9 bases in the middle. CDR3 length equals 12 residues. Germline CDR1 is SEHNR and CDR2 is FQNEAQ (reference sequence). The CDR3 DNA follows: TGTGCCAGCAGCTTTAAGGGCTCTGGCTACACCTTC. Its translation is CASSFKGSGYTF.

This clone has a handful of counts. This chain links TRBV20-1 with TRBJ1-2; possible D gene TRBD1, 6 bases. The CDR3 sequence is 10 residues long. The germline V gene encodes CDR1 DFQATT and CDR2 SNEGSKA (reference sequence). The V and J ends lost 5 bases and 8 bases respectively, with 9 bases between them. DNA of the CDR3: TGCAGTGCTGATCAGGGGGGCTACACCTTC. Translating it yields CSADQGGYTF.

The genes are TRBV4-2 and TRBJ1-5; no clear D gene. V was shortened by 0 bases and J by 2 bases, with 8 bases between the two germline ends. The CDR3 totals 15 residues. CDR1 LGHNA and CDR2 YNFKEQ come from the germline V gene. CDR3 nucleotides: TGTGCCAGCAGCCAAGATCGGGTAGGCAATCAGCCCCAGCATTTT. Its protein product is CASSQDRVGNQPQHF.

The genes are TRBV5-4 and TRBJ1-5; D gene uncertain. Trimming pared 4 bases from V and 5 bases from J, leaving 10 bases between. Germline CDR1 reads SGHNT; CDR2 reads YYREEE (reference sequence). The CDR3 sequence is 13 residues long. As DNA, the CDR3 is TGTGCCAGCAGCCCGGATCCCGATCAGCCCCAGCATTTT. Translated: CASSPDPDQPQHF.

This chain joins TRBV19 and TRBJ2-5, with 8 bases lining up with TRBD2. In germline, CDR1 is LNHDA, CDR2 SQIVND (reference sequence). The CDR3 loop spans 16 amino acids. With V trimmed by 4 bases and J by 2 bases, 9 bases remained unmatched. CDR3 loop: CASSSGGLAGQETQYF. The DNA of the CDR3 is TGTGCCAGTAGTAGTGGTGGGTTAGCGGGGCAAGAGACCCAGTACTTC.